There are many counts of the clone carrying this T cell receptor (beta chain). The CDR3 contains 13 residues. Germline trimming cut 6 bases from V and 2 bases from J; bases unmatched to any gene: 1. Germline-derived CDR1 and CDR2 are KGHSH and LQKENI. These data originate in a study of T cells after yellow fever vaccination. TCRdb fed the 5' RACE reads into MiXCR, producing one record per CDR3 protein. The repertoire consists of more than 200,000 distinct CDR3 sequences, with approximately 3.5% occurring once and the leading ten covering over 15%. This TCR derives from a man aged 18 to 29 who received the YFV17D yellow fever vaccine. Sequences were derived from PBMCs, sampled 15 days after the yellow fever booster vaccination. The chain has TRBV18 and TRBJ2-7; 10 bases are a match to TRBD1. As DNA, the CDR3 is TGTGCCAGCTCCGGACAGGGGGCCTACGAGCAGTACGTC. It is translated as CASSGQGAYEQYV.